Sequencing of this TCR beta chain was carried out in a study of shared clonotypes between healthy human individuals. Only one count was recorded for this clone. CD45RO negativity and positive selection for CCR7 defined naive CD8 cells, a population that excluded terminally differentiated effector memory CD45RA+ cells. CDR1 GTSNPN and CDR2 SVGIG come from the germline V gene (reference sequence). This CDR3 spans 14 amino acids. Germline trimming cut 3 bases from V and 6 bases from J; bases unmatched to any gene: 4. Each PCR replicate from the sorted subsets contained around 0.2 ug DNA, which is 25,000 to 30,000 T cell genomes. Assay: immunoSEQ multiplex PCR; the TCRdb copy retains only in-frame clones and omits some. This table has approximately 650,000 clones, around 95% appearing once.

The rearrangement links TRBV30 to TRBJ1-5; 11 positions match TRBD1. The origin of this receptor is a woman aged 25-40 years in good health. Sequencing input: naive CD8+ T cells sorted from blood. The CDR3 nucleotides read TGTGCCTGGAGCCCGGGACAGGGGGGTCAGCCCCAGCATTTT. Translating gives CAWSPGQGGQPQHF.